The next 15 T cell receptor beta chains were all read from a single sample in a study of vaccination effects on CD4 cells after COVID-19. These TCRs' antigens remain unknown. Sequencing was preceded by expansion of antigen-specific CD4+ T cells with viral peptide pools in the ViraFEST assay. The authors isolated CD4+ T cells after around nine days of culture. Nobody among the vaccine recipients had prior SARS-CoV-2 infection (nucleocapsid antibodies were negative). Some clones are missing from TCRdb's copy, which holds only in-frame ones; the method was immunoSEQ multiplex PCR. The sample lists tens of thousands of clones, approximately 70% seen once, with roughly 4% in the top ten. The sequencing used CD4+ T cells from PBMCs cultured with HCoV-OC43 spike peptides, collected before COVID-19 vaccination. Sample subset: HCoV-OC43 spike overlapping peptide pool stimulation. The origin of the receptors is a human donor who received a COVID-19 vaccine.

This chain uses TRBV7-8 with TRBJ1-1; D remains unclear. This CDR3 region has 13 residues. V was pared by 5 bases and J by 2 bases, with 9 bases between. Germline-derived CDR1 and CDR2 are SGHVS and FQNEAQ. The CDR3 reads CASSLDTNTEAFF. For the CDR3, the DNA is TGTGCCAGCAGCCTCGACACCAACACTGAAGCTTTCTTT. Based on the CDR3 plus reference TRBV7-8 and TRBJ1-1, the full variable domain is GAGVSQSPRYKVAKRGQDVALRCDPISGHVSLFWYQQALGQGPEFLTYFQNEAQLDKSGLPSDRFFAERPEGSVSTLKIQRTQQEDSAVYLCASSLDTNTEAFFGQGTRLTVV.

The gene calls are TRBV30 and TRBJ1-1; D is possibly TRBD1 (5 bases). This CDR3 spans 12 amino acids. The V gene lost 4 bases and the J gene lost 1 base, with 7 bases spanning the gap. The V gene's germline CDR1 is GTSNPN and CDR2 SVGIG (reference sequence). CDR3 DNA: TGTGCCTGGACAGGGCCGAACACTGAAGCTTTCTTT. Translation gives CAWTGPNTEAFF.

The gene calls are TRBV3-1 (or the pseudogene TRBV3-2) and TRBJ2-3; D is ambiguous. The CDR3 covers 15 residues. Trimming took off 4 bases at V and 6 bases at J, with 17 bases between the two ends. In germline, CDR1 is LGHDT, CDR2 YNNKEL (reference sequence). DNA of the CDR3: TGTGCCAGCAGCCCTCAGGCCCCCCCTTTGGATACGCAGTATTTT. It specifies CASSPQAPPLDTQYF.

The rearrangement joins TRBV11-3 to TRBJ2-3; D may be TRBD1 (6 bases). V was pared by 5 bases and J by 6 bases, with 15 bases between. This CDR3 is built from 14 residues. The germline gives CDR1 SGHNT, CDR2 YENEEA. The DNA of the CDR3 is TGTGCCAGCAGCCCCGACAGGCTAGTGGATACGCAGTATTTT. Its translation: CASSPDRLVDTQYF.

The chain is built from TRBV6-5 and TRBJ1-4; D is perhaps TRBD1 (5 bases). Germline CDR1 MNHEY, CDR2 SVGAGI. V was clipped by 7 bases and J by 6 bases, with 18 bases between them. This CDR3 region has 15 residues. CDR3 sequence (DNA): TGTGCCAGCACCCGAATGGGGGAATTTGATGAAAAACTGTTTTTT. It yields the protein CASTRMGEFDEKLFF.

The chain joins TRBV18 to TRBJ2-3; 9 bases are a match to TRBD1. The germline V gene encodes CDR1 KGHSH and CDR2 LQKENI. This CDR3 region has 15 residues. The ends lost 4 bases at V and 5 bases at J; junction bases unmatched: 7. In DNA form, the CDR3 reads TGTGCCAGCTCACGAACAGGGGGCGATTTAGATACGCAGTATTTT. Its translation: CASSRTGGDLDTQYF.

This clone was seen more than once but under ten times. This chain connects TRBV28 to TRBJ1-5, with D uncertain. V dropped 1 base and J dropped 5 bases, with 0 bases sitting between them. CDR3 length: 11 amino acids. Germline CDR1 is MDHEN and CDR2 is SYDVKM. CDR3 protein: CASSLYQPQHF. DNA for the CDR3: TGTGCCAGCAGTTTATATCAGCCCCAGCATTTT.

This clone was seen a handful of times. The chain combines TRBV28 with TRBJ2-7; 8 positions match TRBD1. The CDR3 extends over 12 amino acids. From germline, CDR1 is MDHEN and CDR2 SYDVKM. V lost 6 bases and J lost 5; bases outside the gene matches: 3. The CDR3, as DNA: TGTGCCAGCAGCGGACAGGGCCACGAGCAGTACGTC. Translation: CASSGQGHEQYV.

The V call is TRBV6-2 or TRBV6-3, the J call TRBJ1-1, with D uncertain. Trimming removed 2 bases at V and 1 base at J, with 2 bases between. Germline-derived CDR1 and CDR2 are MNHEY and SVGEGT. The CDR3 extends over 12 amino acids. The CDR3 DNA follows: TGTGCCAGCAGTTACAAGAACACTGAAGCTTTCTTT. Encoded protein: CASSYKNTEAFF.

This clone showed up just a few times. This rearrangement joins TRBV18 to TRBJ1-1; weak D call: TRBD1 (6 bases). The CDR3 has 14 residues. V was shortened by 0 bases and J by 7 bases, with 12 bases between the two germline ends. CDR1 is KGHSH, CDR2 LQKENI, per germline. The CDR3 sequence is CASSPPQGRGEAFF. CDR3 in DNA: TGTGCCAGCTCACCACCCCAGGGGCGGGGTGAAGCTTTCTTT.

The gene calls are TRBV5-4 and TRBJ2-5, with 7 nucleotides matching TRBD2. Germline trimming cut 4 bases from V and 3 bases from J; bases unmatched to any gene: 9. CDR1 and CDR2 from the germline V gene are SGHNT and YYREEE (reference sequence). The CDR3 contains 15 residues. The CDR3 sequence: CASSPRGGGEETQYF. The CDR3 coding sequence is TGTGCCAGCAGCCCCCGTGGCGGGGGAGAAGAGACCCAGTACTTC.

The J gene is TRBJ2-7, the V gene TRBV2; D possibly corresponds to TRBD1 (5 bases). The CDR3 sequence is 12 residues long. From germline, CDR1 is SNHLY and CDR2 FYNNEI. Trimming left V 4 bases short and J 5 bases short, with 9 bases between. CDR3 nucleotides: TGTGCCAGCAGTGTAACAGGACACGAGCAGTACGTC. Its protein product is CASSVTGHEQYV.

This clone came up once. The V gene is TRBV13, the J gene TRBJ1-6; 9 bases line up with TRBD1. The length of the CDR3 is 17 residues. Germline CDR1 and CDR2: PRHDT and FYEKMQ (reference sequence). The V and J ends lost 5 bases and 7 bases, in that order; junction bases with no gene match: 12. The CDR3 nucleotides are TGTGCCAGCAGCCGCCGGACAGGGGTGAATTTGAATTCACCCCTCCACTTT. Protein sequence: CASSRRTGVNLNSPLHF.

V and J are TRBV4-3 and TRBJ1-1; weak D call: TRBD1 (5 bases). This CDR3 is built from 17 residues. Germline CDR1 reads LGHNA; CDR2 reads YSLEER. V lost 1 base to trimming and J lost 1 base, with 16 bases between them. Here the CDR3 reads CASSQVTSARGNTEAFF. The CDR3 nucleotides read TGCGCCAGCAGCCAAGTCACTTCTGCGAGGGGGAACACTGAAGCTTTCTTT.

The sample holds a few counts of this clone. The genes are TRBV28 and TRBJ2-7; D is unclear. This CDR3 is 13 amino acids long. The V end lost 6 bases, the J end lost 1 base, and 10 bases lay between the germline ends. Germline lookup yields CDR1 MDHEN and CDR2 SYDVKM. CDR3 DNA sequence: TGTGCCAGCAGGCGGTCGGGTTCCTACGAGCAGTACGTC. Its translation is CASRRSGSYEQYV.